This TCR beta chain is drawn from a study of blood T cells in healthy people across ages. Notes on the study in general: Those diversity estimates obtained from one million T cells were thought to be underestimates.

CDR1 is SGHRS, CDR2 YFSETQ, per germline. Between the trimmed V and J ends, which lost 3 bases and 4 bases, there was a span of 19 bases. There are 16 residues in the CDR3. Isolating PBMCs gave at least 6 million of these cells per sample. Note on this clonotype: Its antigen is as yet unknown.

For the second PCR, which ran for roughly 7 to 11 cycles, a sample-barcoded 5' primer and a J-beta primer mix were used. Per-sample output comprised a minimum of 2.5 million paired-end reads containing CDR3. TCRdb re-called the 5' RACE reads with MiXCR, one entry per CDR3 protein. The table records around 1,600,000 distinct CDR3 sequences, 40% to 45% of them present only once. The clonotype originates from a woman under 30 in good health. Sequencing was done on a sample of blood. This chain uses TRBV5-1 with TRBJ1-2; D remains unclear. The chain's CDR3 is CASSSQPLGGLYGYTF. CDR3 in DNA: TGCGCCAGCAGCTCCCAACCCCTGGGAGGGCTCTATGGCTACACCTTC.